This T cell receptor beta chain was obtained from a study of blood T cell repertoires in COVID-19. On the study more broadly: Sources were T cells, B-cell-depleted T cells, or PBMCs; the material itself was cDNA or gDNA.

As processed by the authors: Estimates of nucleated cell counts were drawn from the amplification of reference gene primers. The assay was immunoSEQ multiplex PCR, and TCRdb's table has in-frame clones only and misses some. That table gives V, J and clone size, and the DNA gave D and trimming. The top ten clones hold approximately 3% of a sample with 80,000 to 90,000 clones, over 75% of them seen once. Those enrolled in Seattle joined during active infection and were followed longitudinally afterward. V gave up 6 bases and J gave up 4 bases; unmatched junction bases: 8. The CDR3 spans 15 residues. Germline V lookup: CDR1 KGHSH, CDR2 LQKENI.

This sequence originates from a woman of 80 years or more with COVID-19, enrolled during active disease. This chain uses TRBV18 with TRBJ2-3, with 9 bases aligning to TRBD1. The sequencing input was peripheral blood. The CDR3 region has the DNA TGTGCCAGCTCTACCGGGACAGGGAGTCCAGATACGCAGTATTTT. Residues: CASSTGTGSPDTQYF.